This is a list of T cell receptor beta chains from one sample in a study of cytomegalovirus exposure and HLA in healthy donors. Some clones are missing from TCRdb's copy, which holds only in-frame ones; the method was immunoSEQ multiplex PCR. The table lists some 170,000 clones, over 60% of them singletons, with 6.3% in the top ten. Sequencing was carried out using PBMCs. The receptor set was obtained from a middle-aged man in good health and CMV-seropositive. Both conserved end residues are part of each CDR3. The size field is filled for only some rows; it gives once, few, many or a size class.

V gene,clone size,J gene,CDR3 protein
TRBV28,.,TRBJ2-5,CASTLRDRVETQYF
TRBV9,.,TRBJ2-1,CASSVSSGRSYNEQFF
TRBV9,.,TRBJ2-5,CASSGSGFQETQYF
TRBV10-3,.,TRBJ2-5,CAISVTSAQETQYF
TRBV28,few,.,CASSPGQSYEQYF
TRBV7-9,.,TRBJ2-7,CASSLGVPYEQYF
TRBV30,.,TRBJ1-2,CAWTRTGVDSNYGYTF
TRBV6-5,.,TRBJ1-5,CASSYSQGARQPQHF
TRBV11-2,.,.,CASSLVSSGRAAYEQYF
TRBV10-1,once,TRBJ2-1,CASSDSRTSGPWQFF
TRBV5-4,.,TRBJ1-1,CASSSRDTNTEAFF
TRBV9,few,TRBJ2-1,CASSPRLAYNEQFF
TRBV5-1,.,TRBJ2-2,CASSFLQGGGARTGELFF
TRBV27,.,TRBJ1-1,CASSSRTGVNTEAFF
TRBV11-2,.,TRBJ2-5,CASSRAAGASQETQYF
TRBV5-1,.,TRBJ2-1,CASSERPGQGSNEQFF
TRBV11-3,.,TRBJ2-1,CASSLGASGLDEQFF